What follows is one T cell receptor (beta chain) and its context. Its antigen is as yet unknown. The data stem from a study of cytomegalovirus exposure and HLA in healthy donors. Study summary: Most genotyped donors, roughly 83% of 398, had Caucasian-associated genetic ancestry.

Study-wide results and limits: Later analysis suggested most CMV-associated TCR beta chains were HLA-restricted. TCR beta sequences reportedly predicted the HLA-A and HLA-B alleles of most subjects accurately.

This CDR3 has 15 amino acids. The germline V gene encodes CDR1 SGDLS and CDR2 YYNGEE. The J segment lost 2 bases and the V segment lost 4 bases, leaving 2 bases of the junction unmatched. The PCR ran on 60 Vbeta and 13 Jbeta primers. Sequenced by immunoSEQ multiplex PCR; TCRdb stores in-frame clones only, minus some. The sample carries approximately 160,000 clones, about 80% recorded once. The sample taken for sequencing was PBMCs. V is TRBV9 and J is TRBJ2-3; 12 bases align to TRBD2. The receptor was isolated from a woman aged 40 to 50 in good health and CMV-seronegative. The CDR3 DNA is TGTGCCAGCAGCCGGACTAGCGGGGACACAGATACGCAGTATTTT. Its protein product is CASSRTSGDTDTQYF.